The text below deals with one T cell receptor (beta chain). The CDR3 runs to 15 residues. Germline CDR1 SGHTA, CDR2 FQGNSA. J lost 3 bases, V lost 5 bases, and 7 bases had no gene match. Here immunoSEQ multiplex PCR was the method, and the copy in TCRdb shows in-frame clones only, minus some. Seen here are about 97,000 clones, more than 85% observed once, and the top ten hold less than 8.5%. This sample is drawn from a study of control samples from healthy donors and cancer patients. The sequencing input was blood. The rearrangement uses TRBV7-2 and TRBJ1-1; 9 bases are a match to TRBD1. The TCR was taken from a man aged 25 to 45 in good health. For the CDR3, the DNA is TGTGCCAGCAGCGCAGGACAGGGGAGTCACACTGAAGCTTTCTTT. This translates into CASSAGQGSHTEAFF.